This T cell receptor (beta chain) was obtained from a study of shared clonotypes between healthy human individuals. Measured with immunoSEQ multiplex PCR; TCRdb has only the in-frame clones, and not every one. Of 2,500,000 or so clones in the sample, over 85% were seen once. Of note for this clone: What it binds is unknown.

The CDR3 length is 16 residues. The germline V and J ends were trimmed by 1 base and 2 bases, with 13 bases remaining between them. The germline gives CDR1 SGHRS, CDR2 YFSETQ. Notes on the study in general: The study sampled only blood, and tissue repertoires likely differ. The study's rarefaction showed incomplete sorted-subset sequencing despite large depth.

The gene calls are TRBV5-1 and TRBJ2-1; no reliable D call. The sequenced sample consisted of naive CD4+ T cells sorted from blood. The subset here: CD45RA+ positively selected. The sequence came from a man aged 18 to 35 in good health. CDR3 amino acids: CASSLLSSAPYNEQFF. Written as DNA, the CDR3 is TGCGCCAGCAGCTTGCTTAGCAGCGCGCCCTACAATGAGCAGTTCTTC.